This is a list of T cell receptor beta chains from one sample in a study of molecular identifiers for immune sequencing clone quantification. TCRdb reprocessed the PCR reads with MiXCR, giving one entry per CDR3 protein. The table includes more than 550,000 distinct CDR3 sequences, roughly 27% detected once. The material sequenced was naive CD8+ T cells from blood, with Jurkat cell RNA spiked in. These receptors came from a human donor in good health. Some libraries in this study had Jurkat cell RNA spiked in. CDR3s include the opening cysteine and the closing phenylalanine or tryptophan. Each record gives: J gene, clone size, D gene, V gene, CDR3 protein, CDR3 DNA. The D gene is left open where the match is weak. The size entry is marked missing in some rows and otherwise reads once, few, many or a size class.

TRBJ2-7	few	TRBD2	TRBV20-1	CSARDTLAGGYEQYF	TGCAGTGCTAGAGATACCCTAGCGGGAGGCTACGAGCAGTACTTC
TRBJ2-1	NA	TRBD2	TRBV6-5	CASTQLAGASYNEQFF	TGTGCCAGCACCCAGCTAGCGGGGGCCTCCTACAATGAGCAGTTCTTC
TRBJ2-5	NA	NA	TRBV30	CAWSATGETQYF	TGTGCCTGGAGCGCGACCGGGGAGACCCAGTACTTC
TRBJ2-3	NA	NA	TRBV4-3	CASSPVKGAGTDTQYF	TGCGCCAGCAGCCCAGTGAAGGGAGCGGGCACAGATACGCAGTATTTT
TRBJ1-5	many	NA	TRBV20-1	CSAQSREEGQPQHF	TGCAGTGCTCAGAGTAGGGAGGAGGGTCAGCCCCAGCATTTT
TRBJ1-6	many	NA	TRBV6-6	CASTFGSFYSPLHF	TGTGCCAGCACATTCGGCTCGTTCTATTCACCCCTCCACTTT
TRBJ2-1	NA	NA	TRBV29-1	CSASGPPGDEQFF	TGCAGCGCCTCAGGACCCCCTGGGGATGAGCAGTTCTTC
TRBJ2-1	NA	TRBD2	TRBV29-1	CSVEDPTSGDSYNEQFF	TGCAGCGTTGAGGACCCCACTAGCGGCGACTCCTACAATGAGCAGTTCTTC
TRBJ1-1	NA	TRBD1	TRBV6-5	CASSLQTGGAEVNTEAFF	TGTGCCAGCAGCTTACAAACAGGGGGCGCAGAGGTGAACACTGAAGCTTTCTTT
TRBJ2-7	few	NA	TRBV20-1	CSARPYRATYEQYF	TGCAGTGCTAGACCCTACAGAGCCACCTACGAGCAGTACTTC
TRBJ2-1	NA	NA	TRBV5-4	CASSLDGSSAGEQFF	TGTGCCAGCAGCTTGGACGGGAGTTCCGCCGGTGAGCAGTTCTTC
TRBJ2-3	many	TRBD1	TRBV12-3/TRBV12-4	CASSLWPWTGEVTDTQYF	TGTGCCAGCAGTTTATGGCCTTGGACAGGGGAGGTGACAGATACGCAGTATTTT
TRBJ2-7	NA	TRBD1	TRBV6-2/TRBV6-3	CASSSGQGLRYEQYF	TGTGCCAGCAGTTCCGGACAGGGACTTCGTTACGAGCAGTACTTC
TRBJ1-5	NA	NA	TRBV5-6	CAGSLGDNNQPQHF	TGTGCCGGCAGCTTGGGGGACAACAATCAGCCCCAGCATTTT
TRBJ1-1	NA	NA	TRBV19	CASIREESYTEAFF	TGTGCCAGTATTCGGGAGGAATCTTACACTGAAGCTTTCTTT
TRBJ1-4	NA	TRBD1	TRBV9	CASSVGQGAQYEKLFF	TGTGCCAGCAGCGTAGGACAGGGGGCGCAGTACGAAAAACTGTTTTTT
TRBJ2-7	NA	TRBD2	TRBV7-9	CASSLALVGGGDEQYF	TGTGCCAGCAGCTTAGCGCTTGTCGGCGGGGGGGACGAGCAGTACTTC
TRBJ2-5	few	TRBD2	TRBV13	CASTLSGGADQETQYF	TGTGCCAGCACCCTTAGCGGGGGGGCCGATCAAGAGACCCAGTACTTC
TRBJ2-7	NA	TRBD1	TRBV4-3	CASSPGTDSHPYEQYF	TGCGCCAGCAGCCCGGGGACAGACAGCCACCCCTACGAGCAGTACTTC
TRBJ2-7	many	NA	TRBV4-3	CASSQSLIVGPYSYEQYF	TGCGCCAGCAGCCAAAGTTTGATAGTAGGACCCTACTCCTACGAGCAGTACTTC
TRBJ2-1	many	NA	TRBV6-2/TRBV6-3	CASVRGSGNEQFF	TGTGCCAGCGTCCGGGGCTCGGGGAATGAGCAGTTCTTC
TRBJ2-1	NA	NA	TRBV30	CAWSVSSSVLEQFF	TGTGCCTGGAGTGTATCGTCTAGCGTTCTTGAGCAGTTCTTC
TRBJ2-5	few	NA	TRBV14	CASSPRVGETQYF	TGTGCCAGCAGCCCCAGAGTGGGAGAGACCCAGTACTTC
TRBJ2-7	few	NA	TRBV27	CASSWAPASHEQYF	TGTGCCAGCAGTTGGGCTCCTGCTTCCCACGAGCAGTACTTC
TRBJ2-2	NA	TRBD1	TRBV20-1	CSARDLGQENTGELFF	TGCAGTGCTAGAGATCTGGGACAGGAGAACACCGGGGAGCTGTTTTTT
TRBJ2-1	NA	TRBD1	TRBV28	CPSSFPRGYEQFF	TGTCCCAGCAGTTTCCCCAGGGGGTATGAGCAGTTCTTC
TRBJ1-2	NA	NA	TRBV13	CASSQWQASNYGYTF	TGTGCCAGCAGCCAGTGGCAGGCAAGCAACTATGGCTACACCTTC
TRBJ2-7	few	TRBD1	TRBV12-5	CASGLGTGATDEQYF	TGTGCTAGTGGCTTAGGGACAGGGGCGACAGACGAGCAGTACTTC
TRBJ1-1	many	NA	TRBV25-1	CASRTGGTEAFF	TGTGCCAGCAGGACGGGGGGCACTGAAGCTTTCTTT
TRBJ2-1	NA	NA	TRBV6-1	CACRPQRWGLHEQFF	TGTGCCTGCAGGCCCCAAAGGTGGGGTTTGCATGAGCAGTTCTTC
TRBJ1-1	NA	NA	TRBV19	CASSMGLQEAFF	TGTGCCAGTAGTATGGGACTCCAAGAAGCTTTCTTT
TRBJ1-1	many	NA	TRBV10-3	CAISESGRTEAFF	TGTGCCATCAGTGAGTCTGGCCGCACTGAAGCTTTCTTT
TRBJ2-3	many	NA	TRBV20-1	CSARDIRGGTDTQYF	TGCAGTGCTAGAGATATAAGGGGAGGCACAGATACGCAGTATTTT
TRBJ2-1	many	NA	TRBV6-6	CASSYGQEQFF	TGTGCCAGCAGTTACGGTCAGGAGCAGTTCTTC
TRBJ2-7	many	NA	TRBV3-1	CASSQEDYYEQYF	TGTGCCAGCAGCCAGGAAGACTACTACGAGCAGTACTTC
TRBJ2-3	NA	NA	TRBV19	CASSISQKGDTQYF	TGTGCCAGTAGTATCTCACAGAAAGGGGATACGCAGTATTTT
TRBJ2-2	many	NA	TRBV14	CASSQTGLLTGELFF	TGTGCCAGCAGCCAGACGGGACTTTTGACCGGGGAGCTGTTTTTT
TRBJ2-5	many	NA	TRBV28	CASSLEQAQETQYF	TGTGCCAGCAGTTTGGAGCAGGCTCAAGAGACCCAGTACTTC
TRBJ1-1	many	TRBD1	TRBV29-1	CSVGQGLATEAFF	TGCAGCGTGGGACAGGGCTTGGCCACTGAAGCTTTCTTT
TRBJ2-3	many	NA	TRBV20-1	CSARDGSRTDTQYF	TGCAGTGCTAGAGATGGGAGTCGCACAGATACGCAGTATTTT